A selection of T cell receptor beta chains follows, all from one sample in a study of blood T cells in healthy people across ages. From the 5' RACE reads, TCRdb called clonotypes with MiXCR, one entry per CDR3 protein. This table has approximately 2,000,000 distinct CDR3 sequences, more than 35% appearing once. Sequencing was done on a sample of blood. These receptors were obtained from a human donor in good health. The CDR3 runs from the conserved cysteine through the conserved F or W. D genes are given only for firm matches. Only some rows state a clone size, as once, few, many or a class for expanded clones.

TGTGCCAGCAGCTTAGGGGATACAATCTCTAAGTACTTC	CASSLGDTISKYF	TRBV11-2	.	few	TRBJ2-5
TGCAGTGCTGGACAGGGCCCAGATACGCAGTATTTT	CSAGQGPDTQYF	TRBV20-1	TRBD1	few	TRBJ2-3
TGTGCCAGCAGTTGGGACAGGTTGAACTATGGCTACACCTTC	CASSWDRLNYGYTF	TRBV5-6	TRBD1	.	TRBJ1-2
TGTGCCAGCAGCTTAACTCGGGGGGCCTTGCTCTCTGGGGCCAACGTCCTGACTTTC	CASSLTRGALLSGANVLTF	TRBV11-1	.	.	TRBJ2-6
TGTGCCAGCAGTGATTGGGGACAGGGATTTACACCCCTCCACTTT	CASSDWGQGFTPLHF	TRBV25-1	TRBD1	.	TRBJ1-6
TGCGCCAGCAGCCTCGGACTAGCGGGGGCCCGGAATGAGCAGTTCTTC	CASSLGLAGARNEQFF	TRBV4-1	TRBD2	.	TRBJ2-1
TGCGCCAGCAGCCAAGATTGGAGTAGGGGCGCAGCTGGCTTGTCTCAGCCCCAGCATTTT	CASSQDWSRGAAGLSQPQHF	TRBV4-3	.	few	TRBJ1-5
TGTGCCAGCAGGAGAAATCGACAGGGGGCTCCCTACGAGCAGTACTTC	CASRRNRQGAPYEQYF	TRBV27	TRBD1	.	TRBJ2-7
TGCAATGCTAGATGGACAGGGGACCACGAGCAGTACTTC	CNARWTGDHEQYF	TRBV20-1	TRBD1	.	TRBJ2-7
TGTGCCAGCAGGACGGGGGAATACCAAGAGACCCAGTACTTC	CASRTGEYQETQYF	TRBV6-2/TRBV6-3	.	.	TRBJ2-5
TGTGCCAGCAGTTACAATGAGCCGGGGGTCGGTTCACCCCTCCACTTT	CASSYNEPGVGSPLHF	TRBV6-5	.	.	TRBJ1-6
TGCGCCAGCAGCTGGGAAGGACAGGGGGAGCCCCAGCATTTT	CASSWEGQGEPQHF	TRBV5-1	TRBD1	few	TRBJ1-5
TGTGCCACCGCCAGGGGTGAAACTGAAGCTTTCTTT	CATARGETEAFF	TRBV10-3	.	once	TRBJ1-1
TGTGCCAGCAGCCCTGATGGCTATGGCTACACCTTC	CASSPDGYGYTF	TRBV5-1	.	many	TRBJ1-2
TGCAGTGCTAGAGGGGCAGGGACAACAGGGGGCTTGGGCTATGGCTACACCTTC	CSARGAGTTGGLGYGYTF	TRBV20-1	TRBD1	.	TRBJ1-2
TGTGCCAGCAGCCAAGAGAACAGGGGCAGGAATGAGCAGTTCTTC	CASSQENRGRNEQFF	TRBV3-1	TRBD1	.	TRBJ2-1
TGTGCCAGCAGCCTTGGGGGTATTGGCTCACCCCTCCACTTT	CASSLGGIGSPLHF	TRBV4-2	.	few	TRBJ1-6
TGCGCCAGCTCCCAGCAGGGGCTTTACGAGCAGTTCTTC	CASSQQGLYEQFF	TRBV5-1	.	.	TRBJ2-1
TGCAGTGCCCCCACCGGGGGATCTAATGAGCAGTTCTTC	CSAPTGGSNEQFF	TRBV20-1	.	.	TRBJ2-1
TGCAGCGTACAGGGATATCTGAACACTGAAGCTTTCTTT	CSVQGYLNTEAFF	TRBV29-1	.	few	TRBJ1-1
TGCAGTGCTAGGACAGGGTGGATTAATCAGCCCCAGCATTTT	CSARTGWINQPQHF	TRBV20-1	TRBD1	.	TRBJ1-5
TGTGCCAGCACCCCGGGACTAGTTAACTCTGGGGCCAACGTCCTGACTTTC	CASTPGLVNSGANVLTF	TRBV12-3/TRBV12-4	TRBD2	many	TRBJ2-6
TGTGCCAGCAGCAGACATCGGGACAGCCTTTACGAGCAGTACTTC	CASSRHRDSLYEQYF	TRBV12-3/TRBV12-4	TRBD1	.	TRBJ2-7
TGTGCCAGCAGCCAAGCGCAGGGGGCTAACAATGAGCAGTTCTTC	CASSQAQGANNEQFF	TRBV3-1	TRBD1	.	TRBJ2-1
TGCAGTGCTAGAGATCACCGGGGGACGAGGAACACTGAAGCTTTCTTT	CSARDHRGTRNTEAFF	TRBV20-1	.	.	TRBJ1-1
TGCGCCAGCAGCTTGGCCGGGACAGGGAAAGGGGCCTATGAGACCCAGTACTTC	CASSLAGTGKGAYETQYF	TRBV5-1	TRBD1	once	TRBJ2-5
TGCAGTGCTCTTCGGGACTTAAACACTAACAATGAGCAGTACTTC	CSALRDLNTNNEQYF	TRBV20-1	.	.	TRBJ2-4
TGTGCCACCAGGAAAAGTCCCGACAAGCTCTACGAGCAGTACTTC	CATRKSPDKLYEQYF	TRBV15	.	.	TRBJ2-7
TGTGCCAGCAGCAGGACAGGTAGCGTTTACGAGCAGTACTTC	CASSRTGSVYEQYF	TRBV28	TRBD1	few	TRBJ2-7
TGTGCCAGCAGCTTTGACCAGCGAGCTTTCTTT	CASSFDQRAFF	TRBV11-2	.	.	TRBJ1-1
TGTGCCAGCAGATTCCGTAGCGGGGGGCCATACAATGAGCAGTTCTTC	CASRFRSGGPYNEQFF	TRBV7-2	TRBD2	.	TRBJ2-1
TGCAGCGTTGGCTTCAACAGGGGAAGCACTGAAGCTTTCTTT	CSVGFNRGSTEAFF	TRBV29-1	TRBD1	.	TRBJ1-1
TGCGCCAGCAGCTTGGATGGGGCGTCGGGCACTGAAGCTTTCTTT	CASSLDGASGTEAFF	TRBV5-1	.	.	TRBJ1-1
TGCGCCAGCAGCTTGGGATACCCCTACGAGCAGTACTTC	CASSLGYPYEQYF	TRBV7-2	.	many	TRBJ2-7
TGTGCCAGCAGCTTAGGTGGTGACTACTCCTACAATGAGCAGTTCTTC	CASSLGGDYSYNEQFF	TRBV7-9	.	.	TRBJ2-1
TGTGCCAGCAGTTGGGGCGGGGGGGCCTACAATGAGCAGTTCTTC	CASSWGGGAYNEQFF	TRBV27	TRBD2	few	TRBJ2-1
TGTGCCAGCAGATATAGCGGAACTCTTTTCACAGATACGCAGTATTTT	CASRYSGTLFTDTQYF	TRBV7-2	.	.	TRBJ2-3
TGTGCCAGCAGCTTACTGGACAGGTTAAACATTCAGTACTTC	CASSLLDRLNIQYF	TRBV7-2	TRBD1	few	TRBJ2-4
TGTGCCAGCAGTGTAGGTGCGGGGGCATCAGGTACGCAGTATTTT	CASSVGAGASGTQYF	TRBV6-4	.	.	TRBJ2-3
TGCAGTGCTAGAGAAGCGCCTAGCTCCTACGAGCAGTACTTC	CSAREAPSSYEQYF	TRBV20-1	.	few	TRBJ2-7
TGTGCCAGCAGGGGGGGGACAACCCATAGCTATGGCTACACCTTC	CASRGGTTHSYGYTF	TRBV27	.	few	TRBJ1-2
TGTGCCAGCGGCCGCCCCGACAGTGAGGGGCAGTATTTT	CASGRPDSEGQYF	TRBV7-2	.	.	TRBJ2-3
TGTGCCAGCTCACCACCGGCCGCAACTAATGAAAAACTGTTTTTT	CASSPPAATNEKLFF	TRBV18	.	few	TRBJ1-4
TGTGCCACCAGGTTGACGCCAAACTATGGCTACACCTTC	CATRLTPNYGYTF	TRBV15	.	.	TRBJ1-2
TGTGCCAGCAGCTTCCATAGCACTGAAGCTTTCTTT	CASSFHSTEAFF	TRBV5-6	.	once	TRBJ1-1
TGTGCCAGCAAGGCAGGGGGCACTGAAGCTTTCTTT	CASKAGGTEAFF	TRBV28	TRBD1	.	TRBJ1-1
TGTGCCAGCAGCTTAGTTCCTAGCAATCAGCCCCAGCATTTT	CASSLVPSNQPQHF	TRBV7-9	.	.	TRBJ1-5
TGTGCCAGCAGCGCCGACGCGTTTTACGAGCAGTACTTC	CASSADAFYEQYF	TRBV7-2	.	once	TRBJ2-7
TGCAGTGCTAGAGATCTGGGGTCGAACACTGAAGCTTTCTTT	CSARDLGSNTEAFF	TRBV20-1	.	few	TRBJ1-1
TGTGCCAGCAGTAAACCCGGGACGGATTCCTACGAGCAGTACTTC	CASSKPGTDSYEQYF	TRBV6-5	.	.	TRBJ2-7
TGTGCCAGCAGTGAAATAGGGTTCTACGAGCAGTACTTC	CASSEIGFYEQYF	TRBV2	.	.	TRBJ2-7
TGTGCCAGCAGTTTAAACGAGCAGTACTTC	CASSLNEQYF	TRBV28	.	many	TRBJ2-7
TGTGCCATCAGTGCTCCCGACACAGATACGCAGTATTTT	CAISAPDTDTQYF	TRBV10-3	.	few	TRBJ2-3
TGCGCCAGCAGCTTAGCAGGGGGCATGGATGAGCAGTTCTTC	CASSLAGGMDEQFF	TRBV5-1	TRBD1	.	TRBJ2-1
TGTGCCAGCAGATTAGCGGGGGGTACAGATGAGCAGTTCTTC	CASRLAGGTDEQFF	TRBV3-1	TRBD2	once	TRBJ2-1